Reported below is one T cell receptor (beta chain). Antigen: not known. This record comes from a study of T cell repertoires in cytomegalovirus infection. Study context: Well-studied HLA-B-restricted CMV epitopes were used in the study alongside recently identified HLA-C-restricted ones. Public TCR beta signature analysis indicated the presence of both CMV infection and matching HLA type. Notes on the study in general: HLA-C-restricted CMV clonotypes gave the most frequent clonotype in two of eight donors. Summed public TCR beta family frequency identified CMV carriers bearing the relevant HLA.

TCRdb itself ran the reads through MiXCR, one entry per CDR3 protein. This table has 830,000 or so distinct CDR3 sequences, 32% appearing once. This CDR3 region has 13 residues. Trimming cost V 3 bases and J 8 bases, with 13 bases left between them. The germline V gene encodes CDR1 SEHNR and CDR2 FQNEAQ (reference sequence). J is TRBJ1-2 and V is TRBV7-9; D unresolved. Here the sequenced sample was cultured CD8+ T cells from PBMCs, taken from culture after CMV antigen stimulation. This receptor was identified in a human donor in good health (CMV status not recorded). Some clones in this sample may be carry-over from other donors' samples. CDR3 in amino acids: CASSLYSPEGYTF. Here the CDR3 DNA reads TGTGCCAGCAGCTTGTACAGCCCGGAGGGCTACACCTTC.